This TCR beta chain was obtained from a study of radiotherapy plus CTLA-4 blockade in lung cancer. Study observations and caveats: Interferon-beta, together with early blood T cell clone dynamics, reportedly best predicted response. In blood, after radiotherapy plus ipilimumab, tumor-derived TCR clones expanded.

Patients in the study, people with chemo-refractory metastatic non-small-cell lung cancer, received focal radiation plus ipilimumab CTLA-4 blockade. Trimming removed 4 bases from V and 7 bases from J, with 11 bases in between. The CDR3 runs to 12 residues. Germline values: CDR1 SGHTA, CDR2 FQGNSA. Concerning this clone: Its antigen remains unknown.

Libraries were prepared by immunoSEQ multiplex PCR; TCRdb keeps only in-frame clonotypes and omits some of them. The sample holds roughly 120,000 clones, approximately 80% seen once. This material consisted of peripheral blood, taken from a patient treated with radiotherapy plus ipilimumab. This chain links TRBV7-2 with TRBJ2-7, with unresolved D. This TCR came from a human donor with non-small cell lung cancer who had a partial response to radiotherapy plus ipilimumab. Written as DNA, the CDR3 is TGTGCCAGCAGCTCCACCTATTGGGAGCAGTACTTC. Amino acid sequence: CASSSTYWEQYF. Full variable domain (outside the CDR3, taken from reference TRBV7-2 and TRBJ2-7): GAGVSQSPSNKVTEKGKDVELRCDPISGHTALYWYRQSLGQGLEFLIYFQGNSAPDKSGLPSDRFSAERTGGSVSTLTIQRTQQEDSAVYLCASSSTYWEQYFGPGTRLTVT.